This record covers a single TCR beta chain. Its antigen is not identified. This entry belongs to a study of graft-versus-host responses after intestinal transplantation. Assay: immunoSEQ multiplex PCR; the TCRdb copy retains only in-frame clones and omits some. The sample lists 85,000 to 100,000 clones, about nine tenths occurring once. Trimming removed 5 bases from V and 0 bases from J; junction bases left unmatched: 7. The CDR3 length is 14 residues. Germline V CDR1 and CDR2: GTSNPN, SVGIG (reference sequence). The sample here was unstimulated CD8+ T cells sorted from spleen or lymph node cells, taken before transplant. The clonotype comes from a human donor who was the organ donor for an intestinal transplant. This sequence joins TRBV30 and TRBJ2-7, with 7 bases identical to TRBD2. As DNA, the CDR3 is TGTGCCTGGGGGGGAGGGCCCTACTCCTACGAGCAGTACTTC. This gives the protein CAWGGGPYSYEQYF.